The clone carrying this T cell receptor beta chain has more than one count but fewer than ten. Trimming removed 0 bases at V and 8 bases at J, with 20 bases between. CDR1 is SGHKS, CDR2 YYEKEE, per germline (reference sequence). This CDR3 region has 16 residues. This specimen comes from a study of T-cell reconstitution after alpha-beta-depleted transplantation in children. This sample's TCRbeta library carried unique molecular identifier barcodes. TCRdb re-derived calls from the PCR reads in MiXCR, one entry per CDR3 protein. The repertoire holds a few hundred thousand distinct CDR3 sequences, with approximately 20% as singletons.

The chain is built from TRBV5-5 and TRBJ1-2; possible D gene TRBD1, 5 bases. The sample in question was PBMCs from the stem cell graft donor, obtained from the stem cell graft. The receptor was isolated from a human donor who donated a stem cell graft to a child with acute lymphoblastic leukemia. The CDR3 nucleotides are TGTGCCAGCAGCTTGGCCAACGCGGGACCGCGAGTGGGCTACACCTTC. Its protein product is CASSLANAGPRVGYTF.